The 17 T cell receptor beta chains below were found in one sample sequenced in a study of CD8 T cells in ankylosing spondylitis. Using its own MiXCR run on the 5' RACE reads, TCRdb lists one record per CDR3 protein. The table shows fewer than 250,000 distinct CDR3 sequences, with roughly a tenth occurring only once. The sequencing input was blood, either unsorted or a sorted T cell fraction (not recorded which). The receptors were sampled from a male donor with ankylosing spondylitis or in good health (not recorded which).

This clonotype came up many times. J is TRBJ2-1 and V is TRBV6-1, with 9 positions matching TRBD2. Trimming at V came to 9 bases and at J to 5 bases, leaving 8 bases not matched to a gene. The CDR3 has 14 amino acids. Germline values: CDR1 MNHNS, CDR2 SASEGT. CDR3 nucleotide sequence: TGTGCCAGTCGGGGACTAGCCGGGAACAATGAGCAGTTCTTC. It translates to CASRGLAGNNEQFF.

This clonotype was recorded at least ten times. The rearrangement uses TRBV7-2 and TRBJ2-3, with D tentatively TRBD2 (5 bases). There are 14 residues in the CDR3. Germline V gene sequence: CDR1 SGHTA, CDR2 FQGNSA. V was trimmed by 5 bases and J by 3 bases, leaving 12 bases between them. The CDR3 DNA sequence: TGTGCCAGCAGCCCGGACTTCCAGACAGATACGCAGTATTTT. It is translated as CASSPDFQTDTQYF.

This clonotype was found many times. This sequence joins TRBV12-3 or TRBV12-4 and TRBJ1-2; D possibly corresponds to TRBD1 (5 bases). The V end was cut by 5 bases, the J end by 0 bases, with 13 bases between. The CDR3 consists of 15 residues. The CDR3 region has the DNA TGTGCCAGCAGTCCAAGGCCAGGGCCTAACTATGGCTACACCTTC. Protein: CASSPRPGPNYGYTF.

Only a few counts were recorded for this clonotype. V and J are TRBV6-1 and TRBJ2-7, with 7 bases that match TRBD1. Germline V lookup: CDR1 MNHNS, CDR2 SASEGT. Trimming cost V 7 bases and J 5 bases; bases outside gene matches: 8. This CDR3 has 13 amino acids. CDR3 loop: CASTRAGTDEQYF. For the CDR3, the DNA is TGTGCCAGCACCCGGGCCGGGACAGACGAGCAGTACTTC.

With respect to this clonotype: Being one base from a much bigger clone, this may be a read error. V is TRBV9 and J is TRBJ1-1; D unresolved. CDR1 and CDR2 from the germline V gene are SGDLS and YYNGEE. CDR3 length equals 15 residues. V was cut by 4 bases and J by 1 base, with 14 bases left in between. CDR3 DNA: TGTGCCAGCAGCACCTCGTGTAGGGCGAACACTGAAGCTTTCTTT. As protein: CASSTSCRANTEAFF.

The sample holds many counts of this clonotype. V gene TRBV12-3 or TRBV12-4 combines with J gene TRBJ2-5, with D unclear. V lost 3 bases and J 2 bases, leaving 13 bases between the germline ends. The CDR3 runs 15 residues. The CDR3 bases are TGTGCCAGCAGTTTTGTCCTTACAGTTCAAGAGACCCAGTACTTC. Its translation is CASSFVLTVQETQYF.

This chain links TRBV7-2 with TRBJ1-5; D perhaps matches TRBD1 (5 bases). In germline, CDR1 is SGHTA, CDR2 FQGNSA. The CDR3 extends over 15 amino acids. The germline V and J ends were trimmed by 1 base and 7 bases, with 14 bases remaining between them. The CDR3 DNA sequence: TGTGCCAGCAGCTTAGTAACAGGACCTCAACAGCCCCAGCATTTT. The encoded protein is CASSLVTGPQQPQHF.

The rearrangement joins TRBV5-1 to TRBJ2-5; D remains ambiguous. There are 14 residues in the CDR3. CDR1 is SGHRS and CDR2 is YFSETQ in the germline V gene. V shed 0 bases and J shed 5 bases, with 11 bases lying between them. CDR3 amino acids: CASSLGVVGETQYF. The CDR3 coding sequence is TGCGCCAGCAGCTTGGGGGTCGTCGGGGAGACCCAGTACTTC.

Concerning this clonotype: A much larger clone differs by one base, so this may be a read error. Without the conserved terminal phenylalanine or tryptophan, this CDR3 likely stems from a read error. This chain uses TRBV9 with TRBJ2-4; D might be TRBD1 or TRBD2, each matching 5 bases. This CDR3 has 14 amino acids. Between the trimmed V and J ends, which lost 4 bases and 8 bases, there was a span of 16 bases. The germline gives CDR1 SGDLS, CDR2 YYNGEE. The CDR3 DNA reads as TGTGCCAGCAGCCCAACAGGAGGCCAGGACATTCAGTACATC. Encoded protein: CASSPTGGQDIQYI.

In regard to this clonotype: A read error may account for a junction end that differs from germline. The rearrangement uses TRBV2 and TRBJ1-2, with TRBD1 as a possible D gene (6 bases). Germline-derived CDR1 and CDR2 are SNHLY and FYNNEI. This CDR3 is built from 18 residues. In nucleotides, the CDR3 is TGTACCAGCTCACCCCGGGCGGGGGGCGAGGGCTACACATATGGCTACACCTTC. Amino acids: CTSSPRAGGEGYTYGYTF. The full variable domain, its missing parts supplied by reference TRBV2 and TRBJ1-2, is EPEVTQTPSHQVTQMGQEVILRCVPISNHLYFYWYRQILGQKVEFLVSFYNNEISEKSEIFDDQFSVERPDGSNFTLKIRSTKLEDSAMYFCTSSPRAGGEGYTYGYTFGSGTRLTVV.

This clonotype has a count of ten or more. The V gene is TRBV12-3 or TRBV12-4, the J gene TRBJ1-6, with 8 bases identical to TRBD1. This CDR3 spans 11 amino acids. Losses at the gene ends were 6 bases for V and 13 bases for J; bases not matched to a gene: 2. The CDR3 region has the DNA TGTGCCAGCAGCAACAGGGGGCCCCTCCACTTT. Its protein is CASSNRGPLHF.

This clonotype was observed at least ten times. The V and J genes are TRBV14 and TRBJ1-1; unclear D gene. This CDR3 region has 13 residues. Trimming stripped 0 bases from V and 4 bases from J, with 6 bases between. Germline CDR1 and CDR2: SGHDN and FVKESK. The CDR3 here is CASSQESVTEAFF. The CDR3 DNA follows: TGTGCCAGCAGCCAAGAGTCTGTCACTGAAGCTTTCTTT.

The chain has TRBV3-1 and TRBJ1-1, with 7 bases identical to TRBD1. This CDR3 has 14 amino acids. Trimming cost V 4 bases and J 3 bases; bases outside gene matches: 5. From germline, CDR1 is LGHDT and CDR2 YNNKEL (reference sequence). Here the CDR3 DNA reads TGTGCCAGCAGCCCCCCAGGGGGGTACACTGAAGCTTTCTTT. It translates to CASSPPGGYTEAFF.

This clonotype was seen many times. V gene TRBV27 combines with J gene TRBJ2-5; no clear D gene. V was cut by 6 bases and J by 5 bases, with 13 bases left in between. The germline V gene encodes CDR1 MNHEY and CDR2 SMNVEV (reference sequence). This CDR3 is 13 amino acids long. The CDR3 DNA follows: TGTGCCAGCAGGAGAATCGCTCGGGAGACCCAGTACTTC. It codes for CASRRIARETQYF.

The chain employs TRBV7-2 and TRBJ1-1; the D gene is possibly TRBD1 (6 bases). Germline V gene data show CDR1 as SGHTA and CDR2 as FQGNSA. The CDR3 extends over 15 amino acids. The V and J ends lost 2 bases and 1 base respectively, with 11 bases between them. For the CDR3, the DNA is TGTGCCAGCAGCTTATCAGGGGTTGAGAACACTGAAGCTTTCTTT. Its translation: CASSLSGVENTEAFF.

The chain couples TRBV28 to TRBJ1-5; D call uncertain. The V and J ends lost 2 bases and 0 bases respectively, with 8 bases between them. Germline V gene lookup returns CDR1 MDHEN and CDR2 SYDVKM. CDR3 length: 15 amino acids. The CDR3 bases are TGTGCCAGCAGTTTAGTGGGTTATAGCAATCAGCCCCAGCATTTT. Amino acids: CASSLVGYSNQPQHF.

The chain couples TRBV18 to TRBJ2-1; D unresolved. The CDR3 length is 15 residues. Germline V CDR1 and CDR2: KGHSH, LQKENI. Deletions cut 6 bases from V and 1 base from J, with 13 bases between. The DNA of the CDR3 is TGTGCCAGCTCGCCTTCTGACCCATCCTACAATGAGCAGTTCTTC. Translation: CASSPSDPSYNEQFF.